The clone carrying this T cell receptor beta chain was seen many times. Unique molecular identifiers tagged individual cDNA molecules. One entry per CDR3 protein results from TCRdb running MiXCR on the 5' RACE reads. The repertoire holds tens of thousands of distinct CDR3 sequences, with less than 9.5% as singletons. This record belongs to a study of early T cells in non-severe SARS-CoV-2 infection. V gave up 2 bases and J gave up 6 bases, with 8 bases separating them. Germline-derived CDR1 and CDR2 are SEHNR and FQNEAQ (reference sequence). This CDR3 is 13 amino acids long. Material for sequencing was whole blood. The chain has TRBV7-9 and TRBJ2-1, with D perhaps being TRBD1 or TRBD2 (5 bases each). The clonotype originates from an adult who was a healthcare worker with PCR-confirmed SARS-CoV-2 infection or an uninfected control (not recorded which). CDR3 sequence: CASSLRGRNEQFF. In nucleotides, the CDR3 is TGTGCCAGCAGCTTAAGGGGACGCAATGAGCAGTTCTTC.